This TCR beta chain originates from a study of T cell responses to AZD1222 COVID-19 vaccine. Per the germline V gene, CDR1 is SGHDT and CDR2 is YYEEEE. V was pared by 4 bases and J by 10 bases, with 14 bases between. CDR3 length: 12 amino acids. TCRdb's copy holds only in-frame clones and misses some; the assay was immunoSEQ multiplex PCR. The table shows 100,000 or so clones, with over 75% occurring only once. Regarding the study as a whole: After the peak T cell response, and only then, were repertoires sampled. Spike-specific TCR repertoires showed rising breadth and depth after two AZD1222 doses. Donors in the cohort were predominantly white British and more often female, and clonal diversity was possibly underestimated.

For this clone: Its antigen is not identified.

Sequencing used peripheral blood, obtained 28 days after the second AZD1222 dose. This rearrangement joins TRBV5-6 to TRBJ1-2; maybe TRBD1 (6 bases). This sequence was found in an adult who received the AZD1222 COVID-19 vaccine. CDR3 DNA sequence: TGTGCCAGCAGCGCCGGGACACTGACCTACACCTTC. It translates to CASSAGTLTYTF.